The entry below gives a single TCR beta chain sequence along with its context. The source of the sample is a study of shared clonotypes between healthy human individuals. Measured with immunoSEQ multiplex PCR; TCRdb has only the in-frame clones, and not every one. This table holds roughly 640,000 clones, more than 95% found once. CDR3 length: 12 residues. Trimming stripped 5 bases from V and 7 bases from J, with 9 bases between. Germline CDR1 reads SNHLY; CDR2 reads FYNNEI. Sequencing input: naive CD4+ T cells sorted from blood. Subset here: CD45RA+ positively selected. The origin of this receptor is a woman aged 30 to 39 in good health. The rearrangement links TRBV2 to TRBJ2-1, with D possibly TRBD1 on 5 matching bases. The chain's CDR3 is CASSRQGNEQFF. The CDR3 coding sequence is TGTGCCAGCAGTCGGCAGGGTAATGAGCAGTTCTTC. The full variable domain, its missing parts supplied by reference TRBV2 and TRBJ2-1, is EPEVTQTPSHQVTQMGQEVILRCVPISNHLYFYWYRQILGQKVEFLVSFYNNEISEKSEIFDDQFSVERPDGSNFTLKIRSTKLEDSAMYFCASSRQGNEQFFGPGTRLTVL.